This entry concerns a single T cell receptor (beta chain). What it binds is unknown. Alongside a J-beta primer mix, a sample-barcoded 5' primer served in a second PCR lasting about 6 to 12 cycles. Every sample gave at least 2.5 million paired-end reads containing CDR3. MiXCR was run by TCRdb on the 5' RACE reads, yielding one entry per CDR3 protein. The sample gives about 780,000 distinct CDR3 sequences, around half of which show up once; less than 20% is in the top ten. This record comes from a study of blood T cells in healthy people across ages. The extraction recovered at least 5.5 micrograms of total RNA per sample. Findings and limits, study-wide: Older age went with lower TCR beta diversity per million T cells, in a roughly linear way. Fewer expanded clones and more diversity marked long-lived versus aged donors.

The sequenced sample consisted of blood. The receptor's source is a man aged 80 or over in good health.

For the CDR3, the DNA is TGTGCCAGCAGCTTAAGGTGGGCCATGAACACTGAAGCTTTCTTT. Amino acids: CASSLRWAMNTEAFF. V is TRBV7-2 and J is TRBJ1-1; no clear D gene. There are 15 residues in the CDR3. Germline V lookup: CDR1 SGHTA, CDR2 FQGNSA. V was trimmed by 2 bases and J by 0 bases, leaving 10 bases between them.